This entry lists 14 T cell receptor beta chains sequenced from one sample in a study of T cell responses to AZD1222 COVID-19 vaccine. The table came from immunoSEQ multiplex PCR; TCRdb's copy has only in-frame clones and leaves some out. The sample lists approximately 80,000 clones, 80% to 90% occurring once. This sample comprised peripheral blood, obtained on day 0 of AZD1222 vaccination. The receptors originated from an adult in good health.

The J gene is TRBJ2-7, the V gene TRBV9; TRBD2 might be the D (7 bases). V was cut by 1 base and J by 5 bases, with 16 bases left in between. The CDR3 spans 15 residues. CDR1 is SGDLS and CDR2 is YYNGEE in the germline V gene. Written as DNA, the CDR3 is TGTGCCAGCAGCGTAACCGGGGGGCTGACCGACGAGCAGTACTTC. This gives the protein CASSVTGGLTDEQYF.

J is TRBJ2-7 and V is TRBV7-9; D not resolved. The CDR3 covers 13 residues. Trimming removed 5 bases at V and 3 bases at J, with 11 bases between. CDR1 and CDR2 from the germline V gene are SEHNR and FQNEAQ (reference sequence). CDR3: CASSPPTHYEQYF. In DNA form, the CDR3 reads TGTGCCAGCAGCCCGCCGACACACTACGAGCAGTACTTC.

The rearrangement links TRBV5-4 to TRBJ2-2; D is ambiguous. The V end was cut by 0 bases, the J end by 6 bases, with 9 bases between. The germline V gene has CDR1 SGHNT and CDR2 YYREEE (reference sequence). This CDR3 has 14 amino acids. The CDR3 loop is CASSLVDGSGELFF. In DNA form, the CDR3 reads TGTGCCAGCAGCTTGGTAGACGGCTCCGGGGAGCTGTTTTTT.

J is TRBJ2-7 and V is TRBV5-6; D is unclear. Trimming removed 4 bases at V and 2 bases at J, with 10 bases between. Germline CDR1 and CDR2: SGHDT and YYEEEE. The CDR3 runs 13 residues. The CDR3 spells CASSQTSTYEQYF. CDR3 coding DNA: TGTGCCAGCAGCCAGACCTCTACCTACGAGCAGTACTTC.

A word on this clone: This same CDR3 is encoded by further DNA sequences in the sample. The rearrangement links TRBV12-3 or TRBV12-4 to TRBJ1-2; no clear D. The length of the CDR3 is 13 residues. V was pared by 3 bases and J by 0 bases, with 5 bases between. Here the CDR3 DNA reads TGTGCCAGCAGTTTCAGACCTAACTATGGCTACACCTTC. This gives the protein CASSFRPNYGYTF.

This clone has only one observation. This chain links TRBV3-1 (or the pseudogene TRBV3-2) with TRBJ2-7; 10 bases line up with TRBD2. V lost 0 bases, J lost 1 base, and 3 bases stayed unmatched. The CDR3 is 16 residues long. CDR1 and CDR2 (germline): LGHDT, YNNKEL (reference sequence). The CDR3 sequence is CASSQDLAGASYEQYF. The DNA of the CDR3 is TGTGCCAGCAGCCAAGATCTAGCGGGAGCTTCCTACGAGCAGTACTTC.

The rearrangement uses TRBV5-1 and TRBJ1-1; D is uncertain. The germline CDR1 and CDR2 sequences are SGHRS and YFSETQ. This CDR3 comprises 14 residues. The V end lost 4 bases, the J end lost 0 bases, and 10 bases lay between the germline ends. CDR3 amino acids: CASSLQEMNTEAFF. CDR3 DNA: TGCGCCAGCAGCCTACAAGAGATGAACACTGAAGCTTTCTTT.

This clone was seen a handful of times. J is TRBJ2-7 and V is TRBV19, with 8 bases matching TRBD2. Trimming removed 3 bases from V and 3 bases from J; junction bases left unmatched: 7. The length of the CDR3 is 15 residues. Per the germline V gene, CDR1 is LNHDA and CDR2 is SQIVND (reference sequence). The CDR3 protein is CASSIPTSGLYEQYF. The DNA for the CDR3 is TGTGCCAGTAGTATCCCCACTAGCGGTCTCTACGAGCAGTACTTC.

V gene TRBV18 combines with J gene TRBJ2-7, with 7 positions matching TRBD1. Germline loops: CDR1 KGHSH, CDR2 LQKENI. This CDR3 has 15 residues. Trimming took 2 bases from V and 2 from J; bases not matched to a gene: 6. The CDR3 coding sequence is TGTGCCAGCTCACCAGAGTCGACAGGGCCCTACGAGCAGTACTTC. It yields the protein CASSPESTGPYEQYF.

In its sample, this clone was seen a few times. The genes are TRBV28 and TRBJ1-5, with no clear D. Germline V gives CDR1 MDHEN, CDR2 SYDVKM. The CDR3 loop spans 13 amino acids. Trimming took off 4 bases at V and 6 bases at J, with 10 bases between the two ends. The CDR3 nucleotides are TGTGCCAGCAGTTCCTACATGGCTCAGCCCCAGCATTTT. Translated: CASSSYMAQPQHF.

This chain uses TRBV28 with TRBJ2-1; D remains unclear. Germline V CDR1 and CDR2: MDHEN, SYDVKM. The CDR3 totals 14 residues. Trimming left V 8 bases short and J 8 bases short, with 19 bases between. DNA of the CDR3: TGTGCCAGCTGGAACTCTGTGCAATTCGATGAGCAGTTCTTC. Its translation: CASWNSVQFDEQFF.

This sequence joins TRBV28 and TRBJ1-6; no firm D call. This CDR3 contains 17 residues. CDR1 is MDHEN, CDR2 SYDVKM, per germline. Trimming shortened V by 3 bases and J by 0 bases, and 12 bases separated the two germline ends. CDR3 bases: TGTGCCAGCAGTTTTCAGCAGACGAGCTCCTATAATTCACCCCTCCACTTT. It specifies CASSFQQTSSYNSPLHF. Based on the CDR3 plus reference TRBV28 and TRBJ1-6, the full variable domain is DVKVTQSSRYLVKRTGEKVFLECVQDMDHENMFWYRQDPGLGLRLIYFSYDVKMKEKGDIPEGYSVSREKKERFSLILESASTNQTSMYLCASSFQQTSSYNSPLHFGNGTRLTVT.

This sequence joins TRBV25-1 and TRBJ2-2; 9 bases line up with TRBD1. Germline V CDR1 and CDR2: MGHDK, SYGVNS. V trimming: 10 bases; J trimming: 6 bases; junction bases outside the gene matches: 12. The CDR3 is 15 amino acids. The CDR3 nucleotides read TGTGCCACCCGGGGAGGGACAGGGTCCTCCGGGGAGCTGTTTTTT. It codes for CATRGGTGSSGELFF.

V is TRBV6-5 and J is TRBJ2-1, with D unclear. V gave up 0 bases and J gave up 8 bases, with 14 bases separating them. This CDR3 is built from 15 residues. The germline gives CDR1 MNHEY, CDR2 SVGAGI. The CDR3 DNA reads TGTGCCAGCAGTTACTCTACTGGGGTGAGTGATGAGCAGTTCTTC. This gives the protein CASSYSTGVSDEQFF.